The rows below give T cell receptor beta chains drawn from one sample of a study of early stage breast cancer tumors. Here immunoSEQ multiplex PCR was the method, and the copy in TCRdb shows in-frame clones only, minus some. The table shows 4,500 to 6,500 clones, with under 80% occurring only once. Sequenced sample: breast tumor tissue. Every receptor here comes from a person between 55 and 69 years old with breast cancer. Both conserved end residues are part of each CDR3. The D gene is left open where the match is weak. Size is omitted from some rows. Given values are once, few, many or a class for expanded clones.

v_gene	d_gene	j_gene	abundance	CDR3aa	CDR3nt
TRBV7-2	NA	TRBJ2-7	NA	CASSLDGARDEQYF	TGTGCCAGCAGCCTAGACGGGGCTCGGGACGAGCAGTACTTC
TRBV18	NA	TRBJ1-1	NA	CASSPSAETTGTEAFF	TGTGCCAGCTCACCATCGGCGGAAACAACGGGCACTGAAGCTTTCTTT
TRBV9	TRBD2	TRBJ2-3	NA	CASSVAGRGTDTQYF	TGTGCCAGCAGCGTAGCTGGGCGGGGGACAGATACGCAGTATTTT
TRBV11-2	NA	TRBJ2-6	NA	CASSLAGTGANVLTF	TGTGCCAGCAGCTTAGCCGGGACTGGGGCCAACGTCCTGACTTTC
TRBV30	NA	TRBJ1-1	NA	CAWSVWGASSTEAFF	TGTGCCTGGAGTGTATGGGGGGCGTCGTCCACTGAAGCTTTCTTT
TRBV6-1	TRBD1	TRBJ2-7	NA	CASSKDRVFSEQYF	TGTGCCAGCAGCAAGGACAGGGTTTTTTCCGAGCAGTACTTC
TRBV6-6	TRBD2	TRBJ2-3	NA	CASSSSGSTDTQYF	TGTGCCAGCAGTTCTAGCGGGAGCACAGATACGCAGTATTTT
TRBV7-2	NA	TRBJ1-2	NA	CASSPRGGNYGYTF	TGTGCCAGCAGTCCGAGGGGTGGAAACTATGGCTACACCTTC
TRBV5-6	TRBD1	TRBJ2-2	NA	CASSLRPTGRMPGELFF	TGTGCCAGCAGCCTACGACCGACAGGGAGAATGCCCGGGGAGCTGTTTTTT
TRBV2	NA	TRBJ1-1	few	CASSEVRETEAFF	TGTGCCAGCAGTGAAGTAAGAGAGACTGAAGCTTTCTTT
TRBV9	TRBD1	TRBJ1-4	NA	CASSPGDRMNEKLFF	TGTGCCAGCAGCCCTGGGGACAGGATGAATGAAAAACTGTTTTTT
TRBV7-2	NA	TRBJ2-3	NA	CASSPPGDRRTDTQYF	TGTGCCAGCAGCCCACCGGGGGACCGCAGGACAGATACGCAGTATTTT
TRBV9	TRBD1	TRBJ2-2	NA	CASSAGQGRTGELFF	TGTGCCAGCAGCGCCGGACAGGGGAGGACCGGGGAGCTGTTTTTT
TRBV28	TRBD1	TRBJ1-3	NA	CASSLDPGTGPNTIYF	TGTGCCAGCAGTTTAGATCCGGGGACAGGGCCCAACACCATATATTTT
TRBV10-3	TRBD1	TRBJ2-7	medium-sized	CAISDPGTGGEQYF	TGTGCCATCAGTGACCCTGGGACAGGGGGCGAGCAGTACTTC
TRBV5-6	NA	TRBJ2-5	NA	CASSRDNLQETQYF	TGTGCCAGCAGCCGGGACAACCTTCAAGAGACCCAGTACTTC
TRBV6-5	NA	TRBJ2-2	NA	CASTPFRGLVGELFF	TGTGCCAGCACCCCGTTCAGGGGTCTGGTCGGGGAGCTGTTTTTT
TRBV30	TRBD2	TRBJ2-1	medium-sized	CACLLAGAYNEQFF	TGTGCCTGCTTACTAGCGGGAGCTTACAATGAGCAGTTCTTC
TRBV7-3	NA	TRBJ1-2	NA	CASSFDGNYGYTF	TGTGCCAGCAGCTTTGACGGAAACTATGGCTACACCTTC
TRBV27	NA	TRBJ2-3	NA	CASRSGISTDTQYF	TGTGCCAGCAGGTCGGGGATCAGCACAGATACGCAGTATTTT
TRBV9	NA	TRBJ1-3	NA	CASSVGTRGADTIYF	TGTGCCAGCAGCGTAGGAACCAGGGGCGCGGACACCATATATTTT
TRBV10-1	TRBD1	TRBJ1-5	NA	CASSVSRGSTQPQHF	TGCGCCAGCAGTGTTAGCAGGGGGTCAACTCAGCCCCAGCATTTT
TRBV4-3	NA	TRBJ1-2	few	CASSQVSGGYTF	TGCGCCAGCAGCCAAGTATCCGGTGGCTACACCTTC
TRBV7-3	NA	TRBJ2-2	NA	CASSQGRSTDNTGELFF	TGTGCCAGCTCGCAGGGCCGGTCGACCGATAACACCGGGGAGCTGTTTTTT
TRBV6-6	NA	TRBJ2-3	NA	CASTRRDTQYF	TGTGCCAGCACCCGGAGAGATACGCAGTATTTT
TRBV16	TRBD1	TRBJ2-1	NA	CASSQRDRGRVEQFF	TGTGCCAGCAGCCAAAGGGACAGGGGGCGCGTTGAGCAGTTCTTC
TRBV5-1	NA	TRBJ1-1	NA	CASSLSGGVSLNTEAFF	TGCGCCAGCAGCTTGTCGGGGGGGGTCTCGTTGAACACTGAAGCTTTCTTT
TRBV5-6	TRBD2	TRBJ2-2	NA	CASSDAGTSGTGELFF	TGTGCCAGCAGCGATGCCGGGACTAGCGGAACCGGGGAGCTGTTTTTT
TRBV19	NA	TRBJ2-6	NA	CASSIDVGSYSGANVLTF	TGTGCCAGTAGTATAGATGTAGGCTCTTACTCTGGGGCCAACGTCCTGACTTTC
TRBV5-1	NA	TRBJ2-5	once	CASSDAQVSETQYF	TGCGCCAGCAGCGACGCTCAGGTTTCAGAGACCCAGTACTTC
TRBV9	NA	TRBJ2-3	once	CASSVGLGTDTQYF	TGTGCCAGCAGCGTAGGATTGGGCACAGATACGCAGTATTTT
TRBV28	NA	TRBJ2-5	NA	CASSRLLESGGQETQYF	TGTGCCAGCAGTCGGTTGCTCGAGAGCGGGGGACAGGAGACCCAGTACTTC
TRBV18	TRBD1	TRBJ2-7	NA	CASSIGQGPTYEQYF	TGTGCCAGCTCAATAGGACAGGGCCCCACCTACGAGCAGTACTTC
TRBV4-2	TRBD2	TRBJ2-1	few	CASSLLGWAGGNSYNEQFF	TGTGCCAGCAGCCTACTGGGATGGGCGGGGGGGAACTCCTACAATGAGCAGTTCTTC
TRBV6-4	NA	TRBJ2-6	NA	CASSDKSGANVLTF	TGTGCCAGCAGTGACAAATCTGGGGCCAACGTCCTGACTTTC
TRBV7-6	TRBD1	TRBJ2-2	NA	CASSRWQGVTGELFF	TGTGCCAGCAGCCGCTGGCAGGGGGTGACCGGGGAGCTGTTTTTT
TRBV9	NA	TRBJ2-7	NA	CASSPPDHHEQYF	TGTGCCAGCAGCCCCCCGGACCACCACGAGCAGTACTTC